The rows below give T cell receptor beta chains drawn from one sample of a study of beta chain features in type 1 diabetes. TCRdb keeps only in-frame clones here, not all; method: immunoSEQ multiplex PCR. This sample has 120,000 or so clones, with roughly 17% found just once. The sample comprised central memory CD4+ T cells from blood. The receptors stem from a man younger than 35 with type 1 diabetes. Each CDR3 is given with its conserved first and last residue. Each record gives: clone size, J gene, D gene, V gene, CDR3 protein, CDR3 DNA. A D gene is named only where the DNA matches it firmly. Only some rows state a clone size, as once, few, many or a class for expanded clones.

- | TRBJ2-1 | - | TRBV11-3 | CASSGGGYNEQFF | TGTGCCAGCAGCGGGGGCGGCTACAATGAGCAGTTCTTC
few | TRBJ2-3 | TRBD1 | TRBV5-1 | CASSIGQGQDTQYF | TGCGCCAGCAGCATCGGACAGGGCCAAGATACGCAGTATTTT
- | TRBJ1-5 | - | TRBV27 | CASSLRWNNQPQHF | TGTGCCAGCAGTTTACGCTGGAACAATCAGCCCCAGCATTTT
- | TRBJ2-5 | TRBD2 | TRBV7-2 | CASSPQREGETQYF | TGTGCCAGCAGCCCCCAGCGGGAGGGAGAGACCCAGTACTTC
few | TRBJ1-5 | - | TRBV30 | CAWTGPAMANQPQHF | TGTGCCTGGACAGGCCCAGCAATGGCCAATCAGCCCCAGCATTTT
- | TRBJ2-3 | - | TRBV9 | CASSGKVSTDTQYF | TGTGCCAGCAGCGGGAAGGTGAGCACAGATACGCAGTATTTT
- | TRBJ2-3 | TRBD2 | TRBV7-7 | CASSVGLAGGTDTQYF | TGTGCTAGCAGCGTTGGACTAGCGGGGGGCACAGATACGCAGTATTTT
many | TRBJ2-7 | - | TRBV7-8 | CASSLPLRMGPSEQYF | TGTGCCAGCAGCTTACCCCTGAGGATGGGGCCCAGCGAGCAGTACTTC
- | TRBJ1-2 | - | TRBV27 | CASRIPGDWGGYTF | TGTGCCAGCAGGATACCAGGGGATTGGGGAGGCTACACCTTC
few | TRBJ2-6 | - | TRBV5-1 | CASSFFLSGANVLTF | TGCGCCAGCAGCTTTTTTCTATCGGGGGCCAACGTCCTGACTTTC
few | TRBJ2-7 | - | TRBV28 | CASSPSFNYEQYF | TGTGCCAGCAGCCCAAGTTTCAACTACGAGCAGTACTTC
- | TRBJ2-2 | - | TRBV7-9 | CASRQGGGNTGELFF | TGTGCCAGCAGGCAAGGCGGGGGCAACACCGGGGAGCTGTTTTTT
many | TRBJ1-2 | TRBD1 | TRBV7-2 | CASSLAYRGNNYGYTF | TGTGCCAGCAGCTTAGCCTACAGGGGGAATAACTATGGCTACACCTTC
- | TRBJ2-2 | - | TRBV4-3 | CASSRVTGATNTGELFF | TGCGCCAGCAGCCGAGTGACGGGGGCCACGAACACCGGGGAGCTGTTTTTT
- | TRBJ2-7 | TRBD2 | TRBV7-2 | CASSLTSGRAEQYF | TGTGCCAGCAGCTTGACTAGCGGGAGGGCCGAGCAGTACTTC
many | TRBJ2-7 | - | TRBV29-1 | CSVEDRGISYEQYF | TGCAGCGTTGAAGATCGGGGTATATCCTACGAGCAGTACTTC
few | TRBJ2-7 | - | TRBV29-1 | CSVEIPGTYEQYF | TGCAGCGTTGAAATCCCCGGGACCTACGAGCAGTACTTC
many | TRBJ2-2 | TRBD1 | TRBV9 | CASSVTGQGDTGELFF | TGTGCCAGCAGCGTCACGGGACAGGGTGACACCGGGGAGCTGTTTTTT
few | TRBJ2-2 | TRBD2 | TRBV10-3 | CAIGVRAGGETGELFF | TGTGCCATCGGAGTCCGGGCGGGAGGAGAAACCGGGGAGCTGTTTTTT
few | TRBJ2-7 | - | TRBV7-2 | CASTSTRDVSYEQYF | TGTGCCAGCACCTCGACCCGGGACGTATCCTACGAGCAGTACTTC
few | TRBJ2-7 | - | TRBV9 | CASSVGMGTSSYEQYF | TGTGCCAGCAGCGTAGGAATGGGCACCAGCTCCTACGAGCAGTACTTC
few | TRBJ1-4 | - | TRBV18 | CASSSSAGQGEKLFF | TGTGCCAGCTCATCATCGGCAGGGCAGGGTGAAAAACTGTTTTTT
few | TRBJ1-2 | - | TRBV5-6 | CASSLTGSYGYTF | TGTGCCAGCAGCTTGACGGGCAGCTATGGCTACACCTTC
- | TRBJ1-1 | TRBD1 | TRBV25-1 | CASSRQGEAFF | TGTGCCAGCTCTCGACAGGGCGAAGCTTTCTTT
few | TRBJ2-5 | - | TRBV6-1 | CASSDRDFETQYF | TGTGCCAGCAGTGACCGGGACTTTGAGACCCAGTACTTC